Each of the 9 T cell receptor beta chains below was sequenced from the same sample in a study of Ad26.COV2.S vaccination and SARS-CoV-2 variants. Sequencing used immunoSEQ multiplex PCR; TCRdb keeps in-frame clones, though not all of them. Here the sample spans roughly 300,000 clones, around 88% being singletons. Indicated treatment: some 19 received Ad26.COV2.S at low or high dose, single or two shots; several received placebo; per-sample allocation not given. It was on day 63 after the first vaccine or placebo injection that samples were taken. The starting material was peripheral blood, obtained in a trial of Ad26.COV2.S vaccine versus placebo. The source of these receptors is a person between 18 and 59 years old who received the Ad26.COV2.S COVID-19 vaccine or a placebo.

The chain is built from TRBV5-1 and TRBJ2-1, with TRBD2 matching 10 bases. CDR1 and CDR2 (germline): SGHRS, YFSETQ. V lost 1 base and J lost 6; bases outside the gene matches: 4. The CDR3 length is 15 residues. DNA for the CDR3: TGCGCCAGCAGCTTGCGGGCTAGCGGGAGCAATGAGCAGTTCTTC. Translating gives CASSLRASGSNEQFF. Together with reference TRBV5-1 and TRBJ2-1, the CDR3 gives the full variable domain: KAGVTQTPRYLIKTRGQQVTLSCSPISGHRSVSWYQQTPGQGLQFLFEYFSETQRNKGNFPGRFSGRQFSNSRSEMNVSTLELGDSALYLCASSLRASGSNEQFFGPGTRLTVL.

CDR3 amino acids: CASSLGADTQYF. DNA for the CDR3: TGTGCCAGCAGCCTAGGTGCGGATACGCAGTATTTT. The rearrangement joins TRBV5-5 to TRBJ2-3; no clear D. The CDR3 spans 12 residues. V was trimmed by 4 bases and J by 6 bases, leaving 9 bases between them. Per the germline V gene, CDR1 is SGHKS and CDR2 is YYEKEE (reference sequence).

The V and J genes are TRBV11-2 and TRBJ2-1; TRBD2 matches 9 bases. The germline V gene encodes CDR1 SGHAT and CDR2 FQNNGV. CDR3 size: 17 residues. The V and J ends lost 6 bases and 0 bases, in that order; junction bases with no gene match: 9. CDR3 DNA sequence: TGTGCCAGCAGGTGGTGGGGTAGCGGGAGCTCCTACAATGAGCAGTTCTTC. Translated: CASRWWGSGSSYNEQFF.

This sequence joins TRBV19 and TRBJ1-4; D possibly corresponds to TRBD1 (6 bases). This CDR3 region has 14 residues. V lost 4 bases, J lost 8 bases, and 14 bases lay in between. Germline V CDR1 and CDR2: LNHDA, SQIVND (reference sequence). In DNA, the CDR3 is TGTGCCAGTAGTACGGACAGCTTAGGCGAAAAACTGTTTTTT. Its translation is CASSTDSLGEKLFF.

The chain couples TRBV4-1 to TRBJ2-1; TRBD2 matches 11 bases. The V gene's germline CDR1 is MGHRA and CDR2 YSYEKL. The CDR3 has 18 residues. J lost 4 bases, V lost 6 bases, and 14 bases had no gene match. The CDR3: CASSQTTSGNPYYNEQFF. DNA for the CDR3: TGCGCCAGCAGTCAAACGACTAGCGGGAACCCTTATTACAATGAGCAGTTCTTC.

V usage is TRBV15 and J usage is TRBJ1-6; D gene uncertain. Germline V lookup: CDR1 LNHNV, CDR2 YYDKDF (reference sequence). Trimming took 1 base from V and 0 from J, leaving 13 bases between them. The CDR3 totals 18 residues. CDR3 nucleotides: TGTGCCACCAGCAGAGTTGTTACACCCGGCTCCTATAATTCACCCCTCCACTTT. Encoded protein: CATSRVVTPGSYNSPLHF.

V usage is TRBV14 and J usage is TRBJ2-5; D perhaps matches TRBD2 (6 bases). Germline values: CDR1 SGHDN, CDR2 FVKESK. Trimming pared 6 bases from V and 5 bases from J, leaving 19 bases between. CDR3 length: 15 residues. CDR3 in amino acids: CASSTRTSSGETQYF. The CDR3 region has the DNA TGTGCCAGCAGTACCAGGACTTCGAGCGGGGAGACCCAGTACTTC.

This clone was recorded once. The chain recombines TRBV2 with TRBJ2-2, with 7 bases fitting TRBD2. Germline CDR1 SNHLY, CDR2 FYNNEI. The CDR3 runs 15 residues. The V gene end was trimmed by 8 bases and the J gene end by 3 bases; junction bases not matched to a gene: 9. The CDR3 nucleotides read TGTGCCAGCTACCCTCGGGGAGGGGACACCGGGGAGCTGTTTTTT. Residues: CASYPRGGDTGELFF.

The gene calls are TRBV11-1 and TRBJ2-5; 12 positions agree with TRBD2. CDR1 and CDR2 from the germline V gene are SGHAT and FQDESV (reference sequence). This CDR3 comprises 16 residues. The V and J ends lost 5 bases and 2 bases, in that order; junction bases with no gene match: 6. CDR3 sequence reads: CASSPMLAGGQETQYF. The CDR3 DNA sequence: TGTGCCAGCAGCCCTATGCTAGCGGGAGGGCAAGAGACCCAGTACTTC.